This TCR beta chain came from a study of post-analysis software for immune sequencing data. General study findings and limits: Patients used five TRBV segments, including TRBV5-6, TRBV5-1 and TRBV20-1, more often than controls.

This CDR3 is 11 amino acids long. V lost 7 bases and J lost 1, with 7 bases in between. Germline V gene data show CDR1 as SQVTM and CDR2 as ANQGSEA. The library was made from cDNA and included unique molecular identifiers. TCRdb passed the PCR reads through MiXCR, listing each CDR3 protein once. The data contain hundreds of thousands of distinct CDR3 sequences, roughly 27% of them singletons. This clonotype showed up just a few times. Its antigen is not identified. This chain connects TRBV29-1 to TRBJ1-1, with D unclear. The sequenced sample consisted of blood. This TCR was recovered from a girl aged 5 to 17 with multiple sclerosis. CDR3 DNA: TGCAGCGGGGTTGGGAACACTGAAGCTTTCTTT. Its translation is CSGVGNTEAFF.